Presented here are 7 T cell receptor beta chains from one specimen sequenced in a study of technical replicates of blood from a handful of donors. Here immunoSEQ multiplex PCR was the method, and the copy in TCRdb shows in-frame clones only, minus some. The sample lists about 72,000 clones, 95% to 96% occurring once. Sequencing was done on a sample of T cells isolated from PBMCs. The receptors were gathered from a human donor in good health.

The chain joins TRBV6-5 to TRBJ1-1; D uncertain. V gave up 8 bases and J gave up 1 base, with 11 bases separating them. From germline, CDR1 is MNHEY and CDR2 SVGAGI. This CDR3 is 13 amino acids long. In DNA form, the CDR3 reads TGTGCCAGCGGCCCACGAGGGAACACTGAAGCTTTCTTT. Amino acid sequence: CASGPRGNTEAFF.

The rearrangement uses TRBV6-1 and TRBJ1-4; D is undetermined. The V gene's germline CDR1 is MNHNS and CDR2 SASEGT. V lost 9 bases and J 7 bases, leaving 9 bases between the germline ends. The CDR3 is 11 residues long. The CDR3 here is CASYRGEKLFF. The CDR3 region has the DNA TGTGCCAGTTACCGAGGTGAAAAACTGTTTTTT.

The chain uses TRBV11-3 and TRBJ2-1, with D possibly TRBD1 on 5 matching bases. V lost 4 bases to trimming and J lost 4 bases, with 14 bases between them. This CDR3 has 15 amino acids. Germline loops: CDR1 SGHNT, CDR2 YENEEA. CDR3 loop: CASSSTGSPYNEQFF. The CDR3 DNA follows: TGTGCCAGCAGCTCTACAGGAAGTCCATACAATGAGCAGTTCTTC.

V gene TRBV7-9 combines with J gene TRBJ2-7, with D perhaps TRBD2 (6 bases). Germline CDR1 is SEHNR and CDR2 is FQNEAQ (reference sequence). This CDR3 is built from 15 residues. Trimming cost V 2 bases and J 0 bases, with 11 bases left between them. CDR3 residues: CASSLRDGSSYEQYF. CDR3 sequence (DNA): TGTGCCAGCAGCTTACGGGACGGGAGCTCCTACGAGCAGTACTTC.

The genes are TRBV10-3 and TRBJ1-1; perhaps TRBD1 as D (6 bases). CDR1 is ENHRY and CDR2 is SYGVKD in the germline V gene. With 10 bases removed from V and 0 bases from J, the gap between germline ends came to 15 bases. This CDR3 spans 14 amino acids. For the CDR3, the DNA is TGTGCCACCCGTGGACAGCTCATGAACACTGAAGCTTTCTTT. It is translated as CATRGQLMNTEAFF.

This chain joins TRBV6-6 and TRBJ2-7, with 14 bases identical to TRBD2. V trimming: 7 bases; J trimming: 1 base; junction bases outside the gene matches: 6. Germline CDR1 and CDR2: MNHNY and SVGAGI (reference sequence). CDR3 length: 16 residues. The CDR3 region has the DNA TGTGCCAGCAAGGGACTAGCGGGAGTAGGATCCTACGAGCAGTACTTC. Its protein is CASKGLAGVGSYEQYF.

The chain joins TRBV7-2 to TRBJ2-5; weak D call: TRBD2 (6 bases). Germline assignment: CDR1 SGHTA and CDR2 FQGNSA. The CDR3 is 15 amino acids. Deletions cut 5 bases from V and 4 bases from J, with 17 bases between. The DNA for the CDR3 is TGTGCCAGCAGCCGACAGACTAGGAGGGGAGAGACCCAGTACTTC. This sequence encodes CASSRQTRRGETQYF.